This T cell receptor (beta chain) appears in the sequencing data of a study of PD-L1 blockade in urothelial cancer. The CDR3 covers 20 residues. Germline assignment: CDR1 MDHEN and CDR2 SYDVKM. V dropped 2 bases and J dropped 0 bases, with 23 bases sitting between them. Measured with immunoSEQ multiplex PCR; TCRdb has only the in-frame clones, and not every one. The repertoire consists of around 51,000 clones, with roughly 86% occurring once and the leading ten covering 16%. The specimen comprised PBMCs, sampled around atezolizumab (anti-PD-L1) treatment. The chain combines TRBV28 with TRBJ1-3; D gene ambiguous. This sequence originates from a man aged 60 to 75 with urothelial cancer. The CDR3 sequence: CASSLPRTTTMLVSGNTIYF. CDR3 DNA: TGTGCCAGCAGTTTACCCCGAACGACAACCATGTTGGTCTCTGGAAACACCATATATTTT.